The clone carrying this TCR beta chain was seen many times. Losses at the gene ends were 2 bases for V and 3 bases for J; bases not matched to a gene: 0. CDR3 length: 14 amino acids. Germline CDR1 is SGDLS and CDR2 is YYNGEE. One entry per CDR3 protein results from TCRdb running MiXCR on the 5' RACE reads. Among 65,000 to 95,000 distinct CDR3 sequences listed, less than 15% were seen once. The sample belongs to a study of early T cells in non-severe SARS-CoV-2 infection. The sample here was whole blood, taken at baseline. This TCR came from an adult who was a healthcare worker with PCR-confirmed SARS-CoV-2 infection or an uninfected control (not recorded which). The donor label of this sample is uncertain. The chain employs TRBV9 and TRBJ1-2; 11 bases fit TRBD1. In DNA, the CDR3 is TGTGCCAGCAGCGTGGGACAGGGGGACTATGGCTACACCTTC. Translation: CASSVGQGDYGYTF. Looking up the rest from reference TRBV9 and TRBJ1-2 gives the full variable domain: DSGVTQTPKHLITATGQRVTLRCSPRSGDLSVYWYQQSLDQGLQFLIQYYNGEERAKGNILERFSAQQFPDLHSELNLSSLELGDSALYFCASSVGQGDYGYTFGSGTRLTVV.